A single sample gave rise to the 15 T cell receptor beta chains below, sequenced in a study of control samples from healthy donors and cancer patients. Using immunoSEQ multiplex PCR, the repertoire was profiled, and TCRdb retains in-frame clones only, with some absent. The profile shows some 140,000 clones, roughly 89% of them singletons. Sequencing input: blood. These receptors were taken from a man aged 25 to 40 in good health.

The rearrangement joins TRBV7-9 to TRBJ2-1; unclear D gene. The CDR3 covers 13 residues. With 5 bases removed from V and 9 bases from J, the gap between germline ends came to 14 bases. The germline CDR1 and CDR2 sequences are SEHNR and FQNEAQ (reference sequence). In DNA, the CDR3 is TGTGCCAGCAGCCTAAGGTTGGCAGGTGAGCAGTTCTTC. Residues: CASSLRLAGEQFF.

V and J are TRBV28 and TRBJ1-2, with 9 bases aligning to TRBD1. Trimming cost V 5 bases and J 8 bases; bases outside gene matches: 9. The CDR3 length is 14 residues. The germline V gene has CDR1 MDHEN and CDR2 SYDVKM. The CDR3: CASSPQGQGGGYTF. CDR3 DNA: TGTGCCAGCAGTCCTCAGGGACAGGGTGGCGGCTACACCTTC.

The V gene is TRBV27, the J gene TRBJ1-2; 8 nucleotides match TRBD1. The CDR3 loop spans 13 amino acids. The V gene's germline CDR1 is MNHEY and CDR2 SMNVEV (reference sequence). The V and J ends lost 6 bases and 4 bases, in that order; junction bases with no gene match: 4. CDR3 nucleotides: TGTGCCAGCAGAATGACAGGGGTCTATGGCTACACCTTC. Encoded protein: CASRMTGVYGYTF.

This clone was found once. The rearrangement joins TRBV20-1 to TRBJ1-1; D ambiguous. Germline lookup yields CDR1 DFQATT and CDR2 SNEGSKA (reference sequence). The V gene lost 3 bases and the J gene lost 1 base, with 15 bases spanning the gap. This CDR3 comprises 15 residues. Here the CDR3 DNA reads TGCAGTGCTAGTATCCAGATTCCCGGGAACACTGAAGCTTTCTTT. Encoded protein: CSASIQIPGNTEAFF.

CDR3 DNA: TGTGCCAGCAGCTTAGGCGGGACAGGGGCTAACACTGAAGCTTTCTTT. This translates into CASSLGGTGANTEAFF. The V and J genes are TRBV7-9 and TRBJ1-1, with TRBD1 matching over 10 bases. The CDR3 is made up of 16 amino acids. Germline V lookup: CDR1 SEHNR, CDR2 FQNEAQ (reference sequence). With V trimmed by 1 base and J by 2 bases, 4 bases remained unmatched.

This clone was recorded only once. The rearrangement joins TRBV7-9 to TRBJ1-4; D is possibly TRBD1 (5 bases). CDR1 SEHNR and CDR2 FQNEAQ come from the germline V gene (reference sequence). V lost 4 bases and J lost 8, with 17 bases in between. The CDR3 has 15 residues. The CDR3 loop reads CASSWSSSRGEKLFF. DNA for the CDR3: TGTGCCAGCAGCTGGTCATCATCCCGGGGGGAAAAACTGTTTTTT.

This sequence joins TRBV7-9 and TRBJ2-1; D may be TRBD2 (7 bases). Germline V CDR1 and CDR2: SEHNR, FQNEAQ (reference sequence). The CDR3 runs to 16 residues. The V gene lost 7 bases and the J gene lost 2 bases, with 18 bases spanning the gap. CDR3 sequence (DNA): TGTGCCAGCAACACCAGGGGAGGGGCACCCTACAATGAGCAGTTCTTC. This translates into CASNTRGGAPYNEQFF.

The J gene is TRBJ2-2, the V gene TRBV9, with D perhaps matching TRBD1 (5 bases). Germline CDR1 is SGDLS and CDR2 is YYNGEE. This CDR3 is built from 15 residues. V lost 4 bases and J lost 7, with 17 bases in between. The CDR3 spells CASSPEGADYGELFF. CDR3 in DNA: TGTGCCAGCAGCCCAGAAGGGGCGGATTACGGGGAGCTGTTTTTT. The whole variable domain, remainder taken from reference TRBV9 and TRBJ2-2, is DSGVTQTPKHLITATGQRVTLRCSPRSGDLSVYWYQQSLDQGLQFLIQYYNGEERAKGNILERFSAQQFPDLHSELNLSSLELGDSALYFCASSPEGADYGELFFGEGSRLTVL.

This clone appeared once. The V call is TRBV20-1, the J call TRBJ1-1; no firm D call. CDR1 is DFQATT, CDR2 SNEGSKA, per germline (reference sequence). Trimming cost V 3 bases and J 1 base, with 15 bases left between them. The CDR3 spans 15 residues. CDR3 residues: CSASPLRSGNTEAFF. CDR3 DNA: TGCAGTGCTAGTCCCCTCAGGTCAGGGAACACTGAAGCTTTCTTT.

The CDR3 DNA follows: TGTGCCAGCCACAGAAACGAACTCATAGGGGGAGAGCAGTACTTC. Its protein product is CASHRNELIGGEQYF. V gene TRBV6-5 combines with J gene TRBJ2-7; the D gene is possibly TRBD1 (6 bases). The germline CDR1 and CDR2 sequences are MNHEY and SVGAGI. V lost 8 bases to trimming and J lost 7 bases, with 24 bases between them. The CDR3 loop spans 15 amino acids.

The J gene is TRBJ2-7, the V gene TRBV28, with 9 nucleotides matching TRBD1. The germline gives CDR1 MDHEN, CDR2 SYDVKM. The V segment lost 7 bases and the J segment 4 bases; nucleotides outside the gene matches: 11. The CDR3 has 15 residues. CDR3 loop: CASNRPGQGLYEQYF. The CDR3 DNA reads TGTGCCAGCAACCGCCCGGGACAGGGTCTATACGAGCAGTACTTC.

The chain couples TRBV9 to TRBJ1-6; 8 nucleotides agree with TRBD1. Trimming at V came to 4 bases and at J to 5 bases, leaving 5 bases not matched to a gene. The CDR3 extends over 15 amino acids. In germline, CDR1 is SGDLS, CDR2 YYNGEE. In nucleotides, the CDR3 is TGTGCCAGCAGCCCGACAGGGGAGGATAATTCACCCCTCCACTTT. It yields the protein CASSPTGEDNSPLHF.

This clone occurred a few times. This chain joins TRBV12-5 and TRBJ2-7; 10 bases map to TRBD2. This CDR3 region has 13 residues. Germline CDR1 reads LGHNT; CDR2 reads FRNRAP. V lost 3 bases to trimming and J lost 6 bases; unmatched junction nucleotides: 2. The CDR3 DNA reads TGTGCTAGTGGTTTAGCGGGAGGGCTCGAGCAGTACTTC. This gives the protein CASGLAGGLEQYF. Drawing the rest from reference TRBV12-5 and TRBJ2-7, the complete variable domain is DARVTQTPRHKVTEMGQEVTMRCQPILGHNTVFWYRQTMMQGLELLAYFRNRAPLDDSGMPKDRFSAEMPDATLATLKIQPSEPRDSAVYFCASGLAGGLEQYFGPGTRLTVT.

The chain links TRBV4-1 to TRBJ2-4; TRBD1 matches at 7 bases. The CDR3 has 16 amino acids. V trimming: 1 base; J trimming: 6 bases; junction bases outside the gene matches: 9. Germline CDR1 and CDR2: MGHRA and YSYEKL. The CDR3: CASSQGVRGPRNIQYF. The CDR3 bases are TGCGCCAGCAGCCAAGGGGTTAGGGGGCCTAGAAACATTCAGTACTTC.

The CDR3 reads CASSWGESYGYTF. The CDR3, as DNA: TGTGCCAGCAGCTGGGGGGAGTCCTATGGCTACACCTTC. The J gene is TRBJ1-2, the V gene TRBV5-4; perhaps TRBD1 as D (5 bases). This CDR3 has 13 residues. V was shortened by 3 bases and J by 4 bases, with 10 bases between the two germline ends. The germline V gene has CDR1 SGHNT and CDR2 YYREEE (reference sequence).